This T cell receptor (beta chain) was identified in a study of T cell repertoires in cytomegalovirus infection. This CDR3 comprises 13 residues. Germline trimming cut 5 bases from V and 7 bases from J; bases unmatched to any gene: 8. Germline assignment: CDR1 SGHNT and CDR2 YENEEA. Points from the study as a whole: In two of eight donors, the top clonotype was HLA-C-restricted CMV-specific.

One entry per CDR3 protein results from TCRdb running MiXCR on the reads. The sample has 310,000 or so distinct CDR3 sequences, under 30% seen once; the top ten hold approximately 13%. This clonotype has ten or more counts. As yet, its antigen is unknown. This chain joins TRBV11-3 and TRBJ2-7, with TRBD2 identical over 7 bases. Sequenced: PBMCs. The TCR originated in a human donor in good health (CMV status not recorded). Some clones in this sample may be carry-over from other donors' samples. The CDR3 nucleotides read TGTGCCAGCAGCGTAGCCTCAGCGGGAGAGCAGTACTTC. It encodes CASSVASAGEQYF.